This is a list of T cell receptor beta chains from one sample in a study of blood T cell repertoires in COVID-19. TCRdb's copy holds only in-frame clones and misses some; the assay was immunoSEQ multiplex PCR. The data contain more than 200,000 clones, about 88% of them seen just once; the ten biggest clones take up roughly 1.7%. The sample taken for sequencing was peripheral blood. Receptors originate from a man between 65 and 85 years old with acute or convalescent COVID-19. Each CDR3 is given with its conserved first and last residue.

v_gene	CDR3aa
TRBV13	CASSLMGSTGELFF
TRBV19	CASTEDRGQGNTIYF
TRBV19	CASSIATEYGYTF
TRBV9	CASSAQQGAGANVLTF
TRBV6-5	CASSSGTGVKQYF
TRBV3-1/TRBV3-2	CASSQGRSRHRSQETQYF
TRBV25-1	CASSDPGYGYTF
TRBV11-2	CASSATGRTEAFF
TRBV27	CASTPAGNYNEQFF
TRBV19	CASSPLTSGVPKEQFF
TRBV9	CASSVEGPFHQPQHF
TRBV7-2	CASSLVENQPQHF
TRBV7-8	CASSLVSAGGGVAGPLHF
TRBV5-1	CASSPGQGSGYGYTF
TRBV5-1	CASSPGSAAPLHF
TRBV6-5	CASSRHQGTQYF
TRBV19	CASSRTGWGLGYTF
TRBV9	CASSVGAQKETQYF
TRBV6-5	CASRQGAANEKLFF
TRBV6-6	CASSYSAQNTEAFF
TRBV19	CASSDYRGTEAFF
TRBV6-5	CASTPSGHPEAFF
TRBV11-3	CASSHGSGRSEQYF
TRBV4-2	CASSLTSGSTGELFF
TRBV14	CASSQDSGEQYF
TRBV7-2	CASSLAGELRYTF
TRBV30	CAWSWRRPTYEQYF
TRBV25-1	CASEGGGGGNTGELFF
TRBV10-3	CAISRGLADQETQYF
TRBV7-9	CASSLVLAGDNEQFF
TRBV11-2	CASSLSLAKNIQYF
TRBV10-1	CASVPGQGYNQPQHF
TRBV18	CASSPFGGRISYNEQFF
TRBV29-1	CSVRQDNTNTEAFF
TRBV2	CASSGQGYQPQHF
TRBV4-3	CASSQDLAGGPYNEQFF
TRBV19	CASSTGQGVTDTQYF
TRBV5-1	CASSLGVAGGYNEQFF
TRBV6-5	CASSPPGGGTEAFF
TRBV3-1/TRBV3-2	CASSQGGTLNTEAFF
TRBV5-1	CASSTRRTGGGRHTEAFF
TRBV7-2	CASSLLSSMNTEAFF
TRBV3-1/TRBV3-2	CASSLRRGANTGELFF
TRBV19	CASSIGLSGANVLTF
TRBV5-4	CASSLPTGKGAGELFF
TRBV7-2	CASSKRQGMSNEKLFF
TRBV6-5	CATTRTGGGEQYF
TRBV5-4	CASSFWTSGRPYEQYF
TRBV20-1	CSARVGSEAFF
TRBV19	CASSIGSGGVNQPQHF